This T cell receptor beta chain is from a study of HIV-infected patients and healthy controls. The V and J ends lost 4 bases and 2 bases, in that order; junction bases with no gene match: 9. Germline V gene data show CDR1 as SGHKS and CDR2 as YYEKEE (reference sequence). CDR3 length equals 17 residues. Alpha and beta constant-region primers primed reverse transcription of 500 to 550 ng RNA. Each of the alpha and beta chains got its own library through chain-specific third strand synthesis with indices. TCRdb re-called the 5' RACE reads through MiXCR, storing one row per CDR3 protein. The profile shows more than 7,500 distinct CDR3 sequences, roughly 9.1% of them singletons. This clonotype has ten or more counts. Roughly three months, about 14 weeks, into antiretroviral therapy, follow-up blood was collected. Whole blood was used without fractionation, so all unsorted peripheral T cells were included. An approximately 2.4 ml peripheral blood sample was taken for RNA.

This chain joins TRBV5-5 and TRBJ2-5; 12 bases agree with TRBD2. Sequencing used blood, obtained during antiretroviral therapy. The TCR comes from an adult with HIV infection. CDR3 protein: CASSPGLAGKVQETQYF. CDR3 nucleotide sequence: TGTGCCAGCAGCCCGGGACTAGCGGGCAAAGTACAAGAGACCCAGTACTTC.